This is a list of T cell receptor delta chains from one sample in a study of Vδ1+ human thymocytes. TCRdb re-analyzed the multiplex PCR reads via CATT. The sample yields about 75,000 delta-chain clones, approximately 34% seen once. Source material: Vdelta1+ gamma-delta thymocytes from the thymus. These receptors came from a boy under two years old who had congenital heart surgery. The CDR3 runs from the conserved cysteine through the conserved F or W. The D gene is left open where the match is weak. The listing skips clone size in some rows; elsewhere it reads once, few, many or a size class.

19 | TRDJ1 | NA | TRDD3 | TRDV1 | TGTGCTCTTGGGGAACCTTCACCCCCCTGGGGGTCCTACACCGATAAACTCATCTTT | CALGEPSPPWGSYTDKLIF
24 | TRDJ1 | few | TRDD3 | TRDV1 | TGTGCTCTTGGGGAACTCGGTTTCCAGGCCCTTACTGGGGGATACGCCCCGTACACCGATAAACTCATCTTT | CALGELGFQALTGGYAPYTDKLIF
20 | TRDJ1 | NA | TRDD3 | TRDV1 | TGTGCTCTTGGGGAACTGTCCCAAGATCGGGGATACGTCCGAACCGATAAACTCATCTTT | CALGELSQDRGYVRTDKLIF
20 | TRDJ1 | NA | NA | TRDV1 | TGTGCTCTTGGGGCAGACTCTCACTCGTACTGGGTCTGGGGCCGAATAAAACTCATCTTT | CALGADSHSYWVWGRIKLIF
20 | TRDJ1 | few | NA | TRDV1 | TGTGCTCTTGGGGAACTCAGGCGCCGGACTGACTTTTCCCTTACCGATAAACTCATCTTT | CALGELRRRTDFSLTDKLIF
20 | TRDJ1 | NA | TRDD3 | TRDV1 | TGTGCTCTTGGGGTCCTCCCCGTTACTGGGGGATACCGGGGTGGCGATAAACTCATCTTT | CALGVLPVTGGYRGGDKLIF
19 | TRDJ1 | few | TRDD3 | TRDV1 | TGTGCTCTTGGGGTTCCGCCTGCGCCTCTGGGGGATCCCCTAAATAAACTCATCTTT | CALGVPPAPLGDPLNKLIF
20 | TRDJ1 | few | TRDD3 | TRDV1 | TGTGCTCTTGGGGAACAAGGCTCCCGCCGACTGGGGACCCACACCGATAAACTCATCTTT | CALGEQGSRRLGTHTDKLIF
16 | TRDJ1 | NA | TRDD3 | TRDV1 | TGTGCTCTTGGGGAACCGAGATTGGTACTGGGGGATAAACTCATCTTT | CALGEPRLVLGDKLIF
17 | TRDJ1 | few | TRDD3 | TRDV1 | TGTGCTCTTGGGGAAGCCGGGGATACCCCGTACACCGATAAACTCATCTTT | CALGEAGDTPYTDKLIF
16 | TRDJ1 | many | TRDD3 | TRDV2 | TGTGCCTGTGACCTCTGGGGGAGGCTGTACACCGATAAACTCATCTTT | CACDLWGRLYTDKLIF
27 | TRDJ1 | NA | TRDD3 | TRDV1 | TGTGCTCTTGGGGGCTTTCCCCACGGGGTCTGGTCGAAAGTACTGGGGGAGCCGCCCTCTTACACCGATAAACTCATCTTT | CALGGFPHGVWSKVLGEPPSYTDKLIF
24 | TRDJ1 | few | TRDD2 | TRDV1 | TGTGCTCTTGGGGAACGCGGCACGGCCTTCCTACGTCCCGGGGATTACCCGATCACCGATAAACTCATCTTT | CALGERGTAFLRPGDYPITDKLIF
19 | TRDJ1 | NA | TRDD3 | TRDV1 | TGTGCTCTTGGGGACCCCTCTTCCATGGGGGATACGCGGACCGATAAACTCATCTTT | CALGDPSSMGDTRTDKLIF
17 | TRDJ1 | NA | TRDD3 | TRDV1 | TGTGCTCTTGGGACCTTACTGGGGGACATCTCCACCGATAAACTCATCTTT | CALGTLLGDISTDKLIF
12 | TRDJ1 | NA | NA | TRDV1 | TGTGCTCTTGGGGCACACACCGATAAACTCATCTTT | CALGAHTDKLIF
23 | TRDJ2 | NA | TRDD3 | TRDV1 | TGTGCTCTTGGGCGTAAATCAGAGGGCCCATACGGCCCTGGGGGAGATTTGACAGCACAACTCTTCTTT | CALGRKSEGPYGPGGDLTAQLFF
25 | TRDJ1 | NA | TRDD3 | TRDV1 | TGTGCTCTTGGGGAGGAGGCCTTCCTACCCCGTACTGGGGGATACGCTTCCCCTTACACCGATAAACTCATCTTT | CALGEEAFLPRTGGYASPYTDKLIF
19 | TRDJ1 | NA | TRDD3 | TRDV1 | TGTGCTCTTGGGGAACTTCTGACTTCTTACTGGGGGAACACCGATAAACTCATCTTT | CALGELLTSYWGNTDKLIF
17 | TRDJ1 | NA | NA | TRDV1 | TGTGCTCTTGGGGCCCGCAACTTCCCGAGGTCCACCGATAAACTCATCTTT | CALGARNFPRSTDKLIF
20 | TRDJ1 | NA | TRDD3 | TRDV1 | TGTGCTCTTGGGGAAGTCCTTTTACTGGGGGATAGAAAGAACACCGATAAACTCATCTTT | CALGEVLLLGDRKNTDKLIF
18 | TRDJ1 | few | TRDD3 | TRDV1 | TGTGCTCTTGGGGAACTGTGCCTACTGGGGGACGACACCGATAAACTCATCTTT | CALGELCLLGDDTDKLIF
19 | TRDJ1 | few | TRDD3 | TRDV1 | TGTGCTCTTGGGGAACTCCTGGCCCCTTTACTGGGGGATTCCGATAAACTCATCTTT | CALGELLAPLLGDSDKLIF
15 | TRDJ1 | NA | NA | TRDV1 | TGTGCTCTTGGGGGCCCCGGTACTGGGAACGATAAACTCATCTTT | CALGGPGTGNDKLIF
24 | TRDJ3 | NA | TRDD3 | TRDV2 | TGTGCCTGTGAACAGGATCGTACTGGGGGATACGCGGGGGTTTTCAGCTGGGACACCCGACAGATGTTTTTC | CACEQDRTGGYAGVFSWDTRQMFF
16 | TRDJ1 | few | NA | TRDV1 | TGTGCTCTTAACCTCCCCCGAGGTACGGTACTGGGTAAACTCATCTTT | CALNLPRGTVLGKLIF
13 | TRDJ1 | few | NA | TRDV1 | TGTGCTCTTGGGGAAGGTACTTTTTTTAAACTCATCTTT | CALGEGTFFKLIF
24 | TRDJ1 | few | TRDD3 | TRDV1 | TGTGCTCTTGGGGAACTAGAAAGGGCTCCCAGGTTCTCCATGGGGGATACGCGAGACTACAAACTCATCTTT | CALGELERAPRFSMGDTRDYKLIF
16 | TRDJ1 | NA | NA | TRDV1 | TGTGCTCTTGGGAAAACATCGGGGAGCGGGGACGATAAACTCATCTTT | CALGKTSGSGDDKLIF
20 | TRDJ1 | few | TRDD3 | TRDV1 | TGTGCTCTTGGGGAATCCACCGGAGTTCTAAAGTGGGGGAAAACCGATAAACTCATCTTT | CALGESTGVLKWGKTDKLIF
16 | TRDJ1 | NA | NA | TRDV1 | TGTGCTCTTGGGGAACGAAACCGGCGGCACACCGATAAACTCATCTTT | CALGERNRRHTDKLIF
18 | TRDJ1 | few | NA | TRDV2 | TGTGCCTGTGACACCGGAGGACCTCTCTCCCTGGGCCCCGATAAACTCATCTTT | CACDTGGPLSLGPDKLIF
20 | TRDJ1 | NA | TRDD3 | TRDV1 | TGTGCTCTTGGGGATCCCGACGGTGGGGGATACGCAGGGTACACCGATAAACTCATCTTT | CALGDPDGGGYAGYTDKLIF